This TCR beta chain was found in a study of T cell responses to AZD1222 COVID-19 vaccine. On this clone itself: No antigen is known for it.

This CDR3 comprises 12 residues. The ends were cut back, 3 bases at V and 9 bases at J, with 9 bases in the middle. This table comes from immunoSEQ multiplex PCR, and its TCRdb copy is limited to in-frame clones, with some not included. The data show under 200,000 clones, approximately 87% seen once. Overall study findings and caveats: Spike-specific TCR breadth and depth went up after people got two AZD1222 doses.

This clonotype originated in an adult in good health. The sequences come from peripheral blood, collected on day 0 of MenACWY control vaccination. The V gene is TRBV12-3 or TRBV12-4, the J gene TRBJ2-1; weak D call: TRBD2 (5 bases). CDR3 bases: TGTGCCAGCAGTTTTGCGGGCAGTGAGCAGTTCTTC. It yields the protein CASSFAGSEQFF.